These 24 T cell receptor beta chains were all obtained from the same sample, sequenced in a study of resident and recirculating memory T cells in vitiligo. Generated by immunoSEQ multiplex PCR, the TCRdb table keeps only in-frame clones and is missing some. The sample lists about 42,000 clones, about 90% seen once, with 4.5% in the top ten. Sequenced: blood. All receptors come from a male donor with vitiligo.

The V and J genes are TRBV4-3 and TRBJ1-4, with 8 bases lining up with TRBD1. CDR1 and CDR2 (germline): LGHNA, YSLEER. V lost 3 bases and J lost 5; bases outside the gene matches: 5. This CDR3 has 15 amino acids. DNA for the CDR3: TGCGCCAGCAGCCAGGAGGACAGGGAAAATGAAAAACTGTTTTTT. It translates to CASSQEDRENEKLFF.

The CDR3 DNA is TGTGCCAGCACCCCCAGGGGGTTAGCGTACGAGCAGTACTTC. Translating gives CASTPRGLAYEQYF. The chain links TRBV2 to TRBJ2-7; 7 bases map to TRBD1. The CDR3 length is 14 residues. V lost 7 bases, J lost 4 bases, and 10 bases stayed unmatched. Per the germline V gene, CDR1 is SNHLY and CDR2 is FYNNEI.

Written as DNA, the CDR3 is TGTGCGAAAACGGTGGGCAGTGGTGGAGAGACCCAGTACTTC. Its protein product is CAKTVGSGGETQYF. The chain employs TRBV7-9 and TRBJ2-5; D unclear. Germline-derived CDR1 and CDR2 are SEHNR and FQNEAQ (reference sequence). The CDR3 consists of 14 residues.

V and J are TRBV27 and TRBJ1-2; weak D call: TRBD1 (5 bases). V lost 8 bases and J lost 7, with 11 bases in between. There are 11 residues in the CDR3. Germline assignment: CDR1 MNHEY and CDR2 SMNVEV (reference sequence). The CDR3 DNA sequence: TGTGCCAGCGGATTCGGGGGTGGCTACACCTTC. It is translated as CASGFGGGYTF.

The chain links TRBV2 to TRBJ1-6; 7 positions agree with TRBD1. The CDR3 totals 17 residues. Germline lookup yields CDR1 SNHLY and CDR2 FYNNEI. V lost 5 bases and J lost 1; bases outside the gene matches: 8. The CDR3 DNA sequence: TGTGCCAGCAGTACTGACAGGGTAGGATCCTATAATTCACCCCTCCACTTT. Its translation: CASSTDRVGSYNSPLHF.

CDR3 coding DNA: TGCAGCGCGAGTATCGGAACAGTGTCCACCGGGGAGCTGTTTTTT. Translated: CSASIGTVSTGELFF. The gene calls are TRBV29-1 and TRBJ2-2, with no clear D. Germline CDR1 is SQVTM and CDR2 is ANQGSEA. The CDR3 covers 15 residues. V was shortened by 7 bases and J by 4 bases, with 19 bases between the two germline ends.

V usage is TRBV5-6 and J usage is TRBJ2-3, with 7 positions matching TRBD1. There are 19 residues in the CDR3. With 4 bases clipped from V and 4 bases from J, the junction kept 21 bases outside the gene matches. Germline assignment: CDR1 SGHDT and CDR2 YYEEEE. CDR3 sequence (DNA): TGTGCCAGCAGCCACAAACCCATTGGGACAGCGTATCAATCAGATACGCAGTATTTT. Translated, it gives CASSHKPIGTAYQSDTQYF. Complete variable domain (other parts from reference TRBV5-6 and TRBJ2-3): DAGVTQSPTHLIKTRGQQVTLRCSPKSGHDTVSWYQQALGQGPQFIFQYYEEEERQRGNFPDRFSGHQFPNYSSELNVNALLLGDSALYLCASSHKPIGTAYQSDTQYFGPGTRLTVL.

The V gene is TRBV30, the J gene TRBJ1-1; the D gene is possibly TRBD1 (6 bases). Looked up from germline, CDR1 is GTSNPN and CDR2 is SVGIG (reference sequence). This CDR3 is built from 13 residues. Trimming took off 5 bases at V and 4 bases at J, with 14 bases between the two ends. The CDR3 DNA sequence: TGTGCCTGGGGGAGGGGGATGGGCACTGAAGCTTTCTTT. Translated, it gives CAWGRGMGTEAFF.

This rearrangement joins TRBV7-2 to TRBJ2-3; TRBD2 is a possible D gene (5 bases). This CDR3 is 12 amino acids long. Germline V gene sequence: CDR1 SGHTA, CDR2 FQGNSA. V shed 1 base and J shed 8 bases, with 7 bases lying between them. The CDR3 DNA is TGTGCCAGCAGCTTAGACGGAGGTACGCAGTATTTT. Protein: CASSLDGGTQYF.

The chain combines TRBV19 with TRBJ2-7; 11 nucleotides match TRBD2. CDR1 and CDR2 from the germline V gene are LNHDA and SQIVND (reference sequence). Unmatched junction bases numbered 8, after V lost 5 bases and J lost 2 bases. This CDR3 is built from 16 residues. CDR3 residues: CASSYRISGGAYEQYF. As DNA, the CDR3 is TGTGCCAGTAGTTATAGGATTAGCGGGGGGGCCTACGAGCAGTACTTC.

This chain uses TRBV19 with TRBJ1-2, with 11 bases aligning to TRBD1. V lost 5 bases, J lost 5 bases, and 4 bases stayed unmatched. Per germline, CDR1 LNHDA and CDR2 SQIVND (reference sequence). The CDR3 loop spans 14 amino acids. CDR3 in DNA: TGTGCCAGTAGTCGTGGGACAGGGGGTTATGGCTACACCTTC. As protein: CASSRGTGGYGYTF.

The rearrangement joins TRBV30 to TRBJ2-7, with D perhaps matching TRBD1 (5 bases). Per germline, CDR1 GTSNPN and CDR2 SVGIG (reference sequence). CDR3 length equals 15 residues. The V gene lost 0 bases and the J gene lost 4 bases, with 16 bases spanning the gap. The CDR3 protein is CAWSVLGARSYEQYF. The CDR3 DNA follows: TGTGCCTGGAGTGTACTTGGGGCCCGAAGTTACGAGCAGTACTTC.

The chain joins TRBV10-2 to TRBJ1-1, with D possibly TRBD1 on 5 matching bases. The CDR3 loop spans 13 amino acids. Germline assignment: CDR1 WSHSY and CDR2 SAAADI. Trimming removed 8 bases at V and 1 base at J, with 11 bases between. CDR3 nucleotide sequence: TGCGCCAGCGGTAGACAGTCGAACACTGAAGCTTTCTTT. Its translation: CASGRQSNTEAFF.

This rearrangement joins TRBV27 to TRBJ2-3; 10 bases line up with TRBD1. Germline V gives CDR1 MNHEY, CDR2 SMNVEV (reference sequence). Trimming removed 5 bases from V and 4 bases from J; junction bases left unmatched: 9. CDR3 length: 16 amino acids. The CDR3 loop reads CASSPLLGQGADTQYF. In nucleotides, the CDR3 is TGTGCCAGCAGTCCCCTCTTAGGACAGGGGGCAGATACGCAGTATTTT.

The chain uses TRBV6-5 and TRBJ2-2; weak D call: TRBD2 (5 bases). The germline gives CDR1 MNHEY, CDR2 SVGAGI. V lost 2 bases, J lost 6 bases, and 16 bases lay in between. The CDR3 runs to 16 residues. This chain's CDR3 is CASSYRASPFAGELFF. CDR3 DNA sequence: TGTGCCAGCAGTTACCGGGCTAGCCCTTTCGCCGGGGAGCTGTTTTTT.

The chain uses TRBV6-6 and TRBJ1-2, with a weak D call TRBD1 (6 bases). V lost 5 bases, J lost 5 bases, and 6 bases lay in between. Germline V CDR1 and CDR2: MNHNY, SVGAGI (reference sequence). The CDR3 covers 11 residues. CDR3 protein: CASSRGYGYTF. Written as DNA, the CDR3 is TGTGCCAGCAGTAGGGGGTATGGCTACACCTTC.

This chain joins TRBV5-1 and TRBJ1-1; unclear D gene. Germline values: CDR1 SGHRS, CDR2 YFSETQ. The CDR3 runs 16 residues. V gave up 4 bases and J gave up 2 bases, with 18 bases separating them. CDR3: CASSLRHATYNTEAFF. The CDR3 nucleotides read TGCGCCAGCAGCCTGCGACATGCTACTTATAACACTGAAGCTTTCTTT. Looking up the rest from reference TRBV5-1 and TRBJ1-1 gives the full variable domain: KAGVTQTPRYLIKTRGQQVTLSCSPISGHRSVSWYQQTPGQGLQFLFEYFSETQRNKGNFPGRFSGRQFSNSRSEMNVSTLELGDSALYLCASSLRHATYNTEAFFGQGTRLTVV.

The V call is TRBV7-2, the J call TRBJ2-5, with a tentative D call TRBD2 (6 bases). The V end was cut by 5 bases, the J end by 5 bases, with 21 bases between. This CDR3 is built from 16 residues. Germline CDR1 reads SGHTA; CDR2 reads FQGNSA. In DNA form, the CDR3 reads TGTGCCAGCAGCCCCCGTCGGGGACTCAACAAGGAGACCCAGTACTTC. Translating it yields CASSPRRGLNKETQYF.

The gene calls are TRBV7-2 and TRBJ1-2; D not resolved. The CDR3 spans 13 residues. Germline V lookup: CDR1 SGHTA, CDR2 FQGNSA. The V gene lost 3 bases and the J gene lost 8 bases, with 13 bases spanning the gap. The CDR3 DNA sequence: TGTGCCAGCAGCTTTTCTCGGGGTCCGGGCTACACCTTC. It yields the protein CASSFSRGPGYTF.

V and J are TRBV7-9 and TRBJ1-3, with D possibly matching TRBD1 (6 bases). Trimming left V 5 bases short and J 7 bases short, with 15 bases between. Per germline, CDR1 SEHNR and CDR2 FQNEAQ (reference sequence). The CDR3 has 14 residues. CDR3 protein: CASSQLTGPNTIYF. For the CDR3, the DNA is TGTGCCAGCAGCCAGCTGACAGGCCCCAACACCATATATTTT.

This sequence joins TRBV5-4 and TRBJ2-7; 8 positions agree with TRBD2. The CDR3 is 16 residues long. Germline CDR1 is SGHNT and CDR2 is YYREEE (reference sequence). With 5 bases clipped from V and 2 bases from J, the junction kept 12 bases outside the gene matches. This CDR3 reads CASSTVSGAGAYEQYF. CDR3 nucleotides: TGTGCCAGCAGTACCGTTAGCGGGGCGGGAGCCTACGAGCAGTACTTC.

The chain is built from TRBV29-1 and TRBJ2-7, with 9 positions matching TRBD1. From germline, CDR1 is SQVTM and CDR2 ANQGSEA. This CDR3 is 12 amino acids long. V was pared by 8 bases and J by 7 bases, with 9 bases of the junction left unmatched. The CDR3 DNA reads as TGCAGCACAGGACAGGGGACAGGGGAGCAGTACTTC. Protein product: CSTGQGTGEQYF.

The CDR3 sequence is CASTQQGASGELFF. The CDR3 bases are TGCGCCAGCACTCAGCAGGGGGCTTCCGGGGAGCTGTTTTTT. This chain links TRBV5-1 with TRBJ2-2; TRBD1 matches 8 bases. V lost 6 bases and J lost 6; bases outside the gene matches: 7. Per the germline V gene, CDR1 is SGHRS and CDR2 is YFSETQ. The CDR3 extends over 14 amino acids.

This sequence joins TRBV6-1 and TRBJ2-3; TRBD2 aligns across 8 bases. This CDR3 has 15 residues. V was clipped by 2 bases and J by 2 bases; unmatched bases: 3. Per the germline V gene, CDR1 is MNHNS and CDR2 is SASEGT. CDR3 residues: CASSEIAGSTDTQYF. The CDR3 DNA reads TGTGCCAGCAGTGAAATAGCGGGGTCCACAGATACGCAGTATTTT.